This T cell receptor beta chain stems from a study of control samples from healthy donors and cancer patients. Assay: immunoSEQ multiplex PCR; the TCRdb copy retains only in-frame clones and omits some. The sample contains under 150,000 clones, roughly 90% of which appear only once. Sequenced: blood. This sequence was found in a man between 25 and 39 years old in good health.

This CDR3 is CASRPGTINEKLFF. CDR3 DNA: TGCGCCAGCAGGCCCGGGACGATTAATGAAAAACTGTTTTTT. J is TRBJ1-4 and V is TRBV4-1, with TRBD1 as a possible D gene (5 bases). Trimming shortened V by 6 bases and J by 4 bases, and 12 bases separated the two germline ends. The CDR3 sequence is 14 residues long. The germline V gene encodes CDR1 MGHRA and CDR2 YSYEKL.